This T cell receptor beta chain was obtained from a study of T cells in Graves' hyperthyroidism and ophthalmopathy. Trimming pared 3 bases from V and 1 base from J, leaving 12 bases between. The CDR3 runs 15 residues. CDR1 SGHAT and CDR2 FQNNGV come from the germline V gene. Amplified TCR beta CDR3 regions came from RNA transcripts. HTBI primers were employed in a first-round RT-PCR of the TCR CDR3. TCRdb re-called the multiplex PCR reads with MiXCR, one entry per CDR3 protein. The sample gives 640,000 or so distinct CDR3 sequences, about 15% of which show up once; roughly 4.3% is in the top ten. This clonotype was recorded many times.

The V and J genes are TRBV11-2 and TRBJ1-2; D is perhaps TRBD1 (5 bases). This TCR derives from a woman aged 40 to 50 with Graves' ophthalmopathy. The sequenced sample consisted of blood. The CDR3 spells CASSFRRGLNYGYTF. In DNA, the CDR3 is TGTGCCAGCAGCTTCAGGCGGGGACTTAACTATGGCTACACCTTC.